Listed below are T cell receptor beta chains from one sample, sequenced in a study of blood T cell repertoires in COVID-19. Sequencing used immunoSEQ multiplex PCR; TCRdb keeps in-frame clones, though not all of them. This sample has almost 200,000 clones, with 86% found just once. Sequencing was carried out using peripheral blood. These receptor sequences come from a woman aged 70 to 79 with acute or convalescent COVID-19. Both conserved end residues are part of each CDR3. A D gene is named only where the DNA matches it firmly. Not every row has a clone size; where given, it reads once, few, many or a size class.

D	size	V	J	DNA	CDR3
TRBD2	NA	TRBV5-5	TRBJ2-1	TGTGCCAGCAGGACCCTAGCGGGAGTAGTTGGCAATGAGCAGTTCTTC	CASRTLAGVVGNEQFF
NA	NA	TRBV28	TRBJ1-3	TGTGCCAGCAGTTTTTCAGGGATCTCTGGAAACACCATATATTTT	CASSFSGISGNTIYF
NA	NA	TRBV9	TRBJ2-7	TGTGCCAGCAGCGCGGGTGAACGTGCCACCTACGAGCAGTACTTC	CASSAGERATYEQYF
TRBD1	NA	TRBV10-2	TRBJ2-7	TGCGCCAGCAGACCCGCCGGGACAGGGGGCCCATACGAGCAGTACTTC	CASRPAGTGGPYEQYF
NA	NA	TRBV15	TRBJ2-2	TGTGCCACCAGCAGGCCGGGACTGAACACCGGGGAGCTGTTTTTT	CATSRPGLNTGELFF
NA	NA	TRBV6-1	TRBJ1-1	TGTGCCAGCAGTGATTTCAGGGCAACCTCGGAAGCTTTCTTT	CASSDFRATSEAFF
TRBD1	NA	TRBV7-2	TRBJ1-2	TGTGCCAGCAGCCCACAGGACAGGGGGTTTCGCGACTATGGCTACACCTTC	CASSPQDRGFRDYGYTF
TRBD1	once	TRBV6-5	TRBJ1-1	TGTGCCAGCAGTTACTCGTCCCCCCGGGACAGGGCAGCTTTCTTT	CASSYSSPRDRAAFF
TRBD2	NA	TRBV4-1	TRBJ2-1	TGCGCCAGCAGCCTGGACCGGACTAGCGGGTTTAATGAGCAGTTCTTC	CASSLDRTSGFNEQFF
NA	NA	TRBV19	TRBJ1-3	TGTGCCACCCGACAGATCGGAGGAAACACCATATATTTT	CATRQIGGNTIYF
NA	few	TRBV7-9	TRBJ1-6	TGTGCCAGCAGCTTAATAGAGGCTAATTCACCCCTCCACTTT	CASSLIEANSPLHF
NA	NA	TRBV5-4	TRBJ2-2	TGTGCCAGCAGCTTCAGTCGGGCCGGGGAGCTGTTTTTT	CASSFSRAGELFF
TRBD2	NA	TRBV9	TRBJ2-1	TGTGCCAGCAGCGTATCTAGCGGGAGTGCCTACAATGAGCAGTTCTTC	CASSVSSGSAYNEQFF
TRBD2	once	TRBV5-5	TRBJ2-3	TGTGCCAGCAGCGGGACTAGCGGGAGGATGGCCACAGATACGCAGTATTTT	CASSGTSGRMATDTQYF
NA	NA	TRBV6-5	TRBJ2-2	TGTGCCAGCAGTTACATTCCCCGGAGCGGGGAGCTGTTTTTT	CASSYIPRSGELFF
TRBD1	once	TRBV7-2	TRBJ2-7	TGTGCCAGCAGCTCCGCCGGGACAGGGTTCTACGAGCAGTACTTC	CASSSAGTGFYEQYF
TRBD2	NA	TRBV9	TRBJ2-1	TGTGCCAGCAGCGTAGATCCGGGAGGGCTAGGAAATGAGCAGTTCTTC	CASSVDPGGLGNEQFF
TRBD2	NA	TRBV18	TRBJ2-2	TGTGCCAGCTCAGAAGGACTAGCGGTTTACACCGGGGAGCTGTTTTTT	CASSEGLAVYTGELFF
NA	NA	TRBV7-9	TRBJ2-7	TGTGCCAGCAGCTTTACTACCTACGAGCAGTACTTC	CASSFTTYEQYF
TRBD2	NA	TRBV4-2	TRBJ2-1	TGTGCCAGCAGCCAAGAGGCGGGGGGGCCCCCCTACAATGAGCAGTTCTTC	CASSQEAGGPPYNEQFF
NA	NA	TRBV18	TRBJ1-6	TGTGCCAGCTCACCAGACAGAAATTCACCCCTCCACTTT	CASSPDRNSPLHF
TRBD1	NA	TRBV27	TRBJ1-6	TGTGCCAGCAGTTTTTGGACAGGGGGGAATTCACCCCTCCACTTT	CASSFWTGGNSPLHF
NA	NA	TRBV5-1	TRBJ1-2	TGCGCCAGCAGCAAGGGGGACCCTCTCGCTGGCTACACCTTC	CASSKGDPLAGYTF
NA	NA	TRBV14	TRBJ1-6	TGTGCCAGCAGCCCCGGGGGGTATGGTTCACCCCTCCACTTT	CASSPGGYGSPLHF
TRBD1	NA	TRBV2	TRBJ1-2	TGTGCCAGCATCCTATTCGGACAGGGGGCAAATGGCTACACCTTC	CASILFGQGANGYTF
NA	NA	TRBV11-3	TRBJ2-5	TGTGCCAGCAGCTCAGAAGGACTGGAACAAGAGACCCAGTACTTC	CASSSEGLEQETQYF
NA	NA	TRBV9	TRBJ1-2	TGTGCCAGCAGCTCCACCCGGGGGGGGCAGGGTGAGGGTCTTGTCTATGGCTACACCTTC	CASSSTRGGQGEGLVYGYTF
TRBD1	NA	TRBV12-5	TRBJ1-6	TGTGCTAGTGGTTTTTTACAGGGGGCGCAGCTTTATTCACCCCTCCACTTT	CASGFLQGAQLYSPLHF
NA	NA	TRBV6-5	TRBJ1-1	TGTGCCAGCCAGCTAGGCTTGATGAACACTGAAGCTTTCTTT	CASQLGLMNTEAFF
NA	once	TRBV6-2/TRBV6-3	TRBJ2-6	TGTGCCAGCAGCCGTGATCCAGGGTCAGGGGCCAACGTCCTGACTTTC	CASSRDPGSGANVLTF
TRBD1	NA	TRBV7-8	TRBJ1-6	TGTGCCAGCAGCAAAACACAGACCCGGGACAGACTTTCACCCCTCCACTTT	CASSKTQTRDRLSPLHF
TRBD2	NA	TRBV18	TRBJ2-5	TGTGCCAGCTCACCAAGGCTAGCGGGGGGCCAAGAGACCCAGTACTTC	CASSPRLAGGQETQYF
TRBD1	NA	TRBV28	TRBJ2-3	TGTGCCAGCAGTCTTCCCCGGGACAGGGGAGGTCCTAGCACAGATACGCAGTATTTT	CASSLPRDRGGPSTDTQYF